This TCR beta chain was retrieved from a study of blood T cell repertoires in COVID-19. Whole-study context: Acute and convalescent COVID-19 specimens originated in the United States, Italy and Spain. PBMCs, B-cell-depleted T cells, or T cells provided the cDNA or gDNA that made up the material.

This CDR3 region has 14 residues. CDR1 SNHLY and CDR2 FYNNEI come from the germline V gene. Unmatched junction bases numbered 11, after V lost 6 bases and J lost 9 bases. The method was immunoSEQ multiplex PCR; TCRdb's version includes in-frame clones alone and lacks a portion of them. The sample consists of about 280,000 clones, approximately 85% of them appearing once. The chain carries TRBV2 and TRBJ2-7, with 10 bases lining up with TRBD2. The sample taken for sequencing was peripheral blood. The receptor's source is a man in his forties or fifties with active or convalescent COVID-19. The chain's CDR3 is CASSPGLASLGQYF. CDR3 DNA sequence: TGTGCCAGCAGCCCGGGACTAGCGTCCCTGGGGCAGTACTTC.